This passage covers 3 T cell receptor beta chains from one sample sequenced in a study of blood T cell repertoires in COVID-19. The repertoire was sequenced with immunoSEQ multiplex PCR; TCRdb's copy has only in-frame clones and lacks some. The repertoire consists of about 82,000 clones, with about four fifths occurring once and the leading ten covering 12%. Input material: peripheral blood. The receptors come from a woman between 35 and 50 years old with active or convalescent COVID-19.

The chain joins TRBV9 to TRBJ2-3; D gene ambiguous. The CDR3 has 15 amino acids. V gave up 0 bases and J gave up 2 bases, with 10 bases separating them. Germline values: CDR1 SGDLS, CDR2 YYNGEE. The CDR3: CASSVAAAFTDTQYF. The CDR3, as DNA: TGTGCCAGCAGCGTAGCGGCGGCGTTCACAGATACGCAGTATTTT.

The V call is TRBV7-2, the J call TRBJ2-7; D possibly corresponds to TRBD2 (7 bases). Germline V gene lookup returns CDR1 SGHTA and CDR2 FQGNSA. CDR3 length: 14 residues. Trimming shortened V by 6 bases and J by 3 bases, and 15 bases separated the two germline ends. CDR3 sequence (DNA): TGTGCCAGCAGTACACAGGGAGGGAGCTACGAGCAGTACTTC. Protein product: CASSTQGGSYEQYF.

V gene TRBV3-1 (or the pseudogene TRBV3-2) combines with J gene TRBJ2-1; D remains unclear. Germline CDR1 is LGHDT and CDR2 is YNNKEL (reference sequence). This CDR3 spans 15 amino acids. Deletions cut 1 base from V and 0 bases from J, with 7 bases between. In DNA form, the CDR3 reads TGTGCCAGCAGCCAAGTGTCTAGCTCCTACAATGAGCAGTTCTTC. This gives the protein CASSQVSSSYNEQFF.